This TCR beta chain was retrieved from a study of blood T cell repertoires in COVID-19. The repertoire was sequenced with immunoSEQ multiplex PCR; TCRdb's copy has only in-frame clones and lacks some. The table has more than 150,000 clones, roughly 90% seen once; the top ten hold around 3%. CDR3 length: 13 residues. Germline V gene data show CDR1 as MNHEY and CDR2 as SVGAGI. V was trimmed by 5 bases and J by 5 bases, leaving 10 bases between them. The TCR comes from a man aged 55 to 70 with acute or convalescent COVID-19. The source material was peripheral blood. The genes are TRBV6-5 and TRBJ2-1; D uncertain. The CDR3 spells CASSRRQNNEQFF. The CDR3 DNA is TGTGCCAGCAGTCGCCGACAAAACAATGAGCAGTTCTTC.